The clone carrying this TCR beta chain was seen a single time. What it recognizes is unknown. The same CDR3 is also encoded by other DNA sequences in this sample. TCRdb's copy holds only in-frame clones and misses some; the assay was immunoSEQ multiplex PCR. The data contain about 2,100,000 clones, 90% to 95% of them seen just once; the ten biggest clones take up around 1.7%. Trimming shortened V by 3 bases and J by 1 base, and 4 bases separated the two germline ends. Germline-derived CDR1 and CDR2 are MDHEN and SYDVKM. The CDR3 has 12 amino acids. Naive CD8 cells comprised CD45RO-negative, CCR7-positively selected cells, excluding terminally differentiated effector memory CD45RA+ cells. Free of recent acute infections or vaccinations, the donors were healthy HIV-negative adults. This record comes from a study of shared clonotypes between healthy human individuals. Study outcomes and limitations: Larger estimated richness was generally seen in naive subsets than in memory subsets.

Sequencing was carried out using naive CD8+ T cells from PBMCs. This receptor was obtained from a man between 18 and 35 years old in good health. Some clones in this sample may be carry-over from other donors' samples. The gene calls are TRBV28 and TRBJ2-7, with D hard to call. The CDR3 here is CASSFQSYEQYF. The CDR3, as DNA: TGTGCCAGCAGTTTCCAATCCTACGAGCAGTACTTC.